The following is a T cell receptor (beta chain) sequence with its context. Its antigen is currently unknown. This CDR3 has 17 residues. Germline V lookup: CDR1 SGHRS, CDR2 YFSETQ. V trimming: 2 bases; J trimming: 3 bases; junction bases outside the gene matches: 10. This specimen belongs to a study of T cell responses to AZD1222 COVID-19 vaccine. General study findings and limits: The repertoires were collected only after the peak T cell response. Recipients of two AZD1222 doses showed rising Spike-specific TCR breadth and depth.

Sequenced by immunoSEQ multiplex PCR; TCRdb stores in-frame clones only, minus some. The data contain fewer than 120,000 clones, 94% of them singletons. This sample comprised peripheral blood, obtained 28 days after the second AZD1222 dose. The clonotype comes from an adult who received the AZD1222 COVID-19 vaccine. The rearrangement joins TRBV5-1 to TRBJ2-7; TRBD1 matches at 11 bases. For the CDR3, the DNA is TGCGCCAGCAGCTTTACAGCCACCGGGACAGGGGGCTACGAGCAGTACTTC. It yields the protein CASSFTATGTGGYEQYF.